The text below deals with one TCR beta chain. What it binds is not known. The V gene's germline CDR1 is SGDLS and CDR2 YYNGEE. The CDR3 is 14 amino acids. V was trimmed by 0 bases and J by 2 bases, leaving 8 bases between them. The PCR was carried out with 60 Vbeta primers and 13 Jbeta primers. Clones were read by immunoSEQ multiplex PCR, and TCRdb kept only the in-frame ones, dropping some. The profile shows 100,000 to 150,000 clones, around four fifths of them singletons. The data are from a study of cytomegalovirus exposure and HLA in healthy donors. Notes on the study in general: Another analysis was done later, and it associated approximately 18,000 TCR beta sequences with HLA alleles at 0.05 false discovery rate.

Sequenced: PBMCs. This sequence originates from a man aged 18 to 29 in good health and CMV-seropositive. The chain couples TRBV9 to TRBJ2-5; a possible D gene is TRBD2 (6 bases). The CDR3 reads CASSVEGLQETQYF. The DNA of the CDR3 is TGTGCCAGCAGCGTAGAGGGACTTCAAGAGACCCAGTACTTC.